A single sample is the source of the 9 T cell receptor beta chains below, sequenced in a study of T-cell memory formation after mild COVID-19. TCRdb re-derived calls from the 5' RACE reads in MiXCR, one entry per CDR3 protein. Of almost 250,000 distinct CDR3 sequences listed, roughly 14% were seen once; the top ten hold 2.1%. The sample taken for sequencing was PBMCs or a T cell subset sorted from them (not recorded which). Source of these receptors: an adult woman who had mild COVID-19 (a few samples of this study predate the infection). Cell type and time point are not known.

This sequence joins TRBV5-1 and TRBJ2-7, with a possible D match to TRBD2 (5 bases). The length of the CDR3 is 15 residues. Trimming shortened V by 0 bases and J by 6 bases, and 16 bases separated the two germline ends. Germline V gives CDR1 SGHRS, CDR2 YFSETQ. The CDR3 protein is CASSLGMGSQAEQYF. CDR3 DNA: TGCGCCAGCAGCTTGGGGATGGGGAGCCAAGCCGAGCAGTACTTC. Drawing the rest from reference TRBV5-1 and TRBJ2-7, the complete variable domain is KAGVTQTPRYLIKTRGQQVTLSCSPISGHRSVSWYQQTPGQGLQFLFEYFSETQRNKGNFPGRFSGRQFSNSRSEMNVSTLELGDSALYLCASSLGMGSQAEQYFGPGTRLTVT.

This clonotype came up many times. The V and J genes are TRBV5-1 and TRBJ2-6; TRBD2 is a possible D gene (6 bases). Trimming pared 4 bases from V and 4 bases from J, leaving 18 bases between. The CDR3 is 17 residues long. Germline V CDR1 and CDR2: SGHRS, YFSETQ. The CDR3 region has the DNA TGCGCCAGCAGCCGGCTGGAGGGGCGCACCGGGGCCAACGTCCTGACTTTC. This translates into CASSRLEGRTGANVLTF.

CDR3 nucleotide sequence: TGCAGCGCCCGACTAGCGGTACAAGAGACCCAGTACTTC. Its translation is CSARLAVQETQYF. This chain uses TRBV29-1 with TRBJ2-5; TRBD2 agrees at 9 bases. CDR1 and CDR2 from the germline V gene are SQVTM and ANQGSEA. This CDR3 comprises 13 residues. V shed 7 bases and J 2 bases; nucleotides not matched to a gene: 5.

This clonotype was seen a handful of times. The gene calls are TRBV7-3 and TRBJ2-4; D possibly corresponds to TRBD1 (5 bases). This CDR3 contains 18 residues. V gave up 2 bases and J gave up 3 bases, with 20 bases separating them. Per germline, CDR1 SGHTA and CDR2 FQGTGA. The CDR3 DNA follows: TGTGCCAGCAGCTTAGGGTTCCCGGTGGACAAAAACAAAAACATTCAGTACTTC. Protein sequence: CASSLGFPVDKNKNIQYF.

The chain is built from TRBV5-1 and TRBJ1-5; D uncertain. Trimming cost V 0 bases and J 7 bases, with 11 bases left between them. From germline, CDR1 is SGHRS and CDR2 YFSETQ. The length of the CDR3 is 14 residues. The CDR3 nucleotides read TGCGCCAGCAGCTTGGGGTCCCACGGGCAGCCCCAGCATTTT. Its translation: CASSLGSHGQPQHF.

This clonotype appeared a few times. This chain joins TRBV6-1 and TRBJ1-1; 10 bases agree with TRBD1. The germline V gene has CDR1 MNHNS and CDR2 SASEGT. The CDR3 totals 15 residues. V gave up 3 bases and J gave up 7 bases; unmatched junction bases: 8. In DNA form, the CDR3 reads TGTGCCAGCAGTGAGTCAGACAGGGGGCTGGGTGAAGCTTTCTTT. Amino acid sequence: CASSESDRGLGEAFF.

The CDR3 is CATKLRASGRDEQYF. The CDR3 bases are TGTGCCACCAAACTGAGGGCTAGCGGGAGGGACGAGCAGTACTTC. This chain uses TRBV15 with TRBJ2-7, with 12 bases aligning to TRBD2. Trimming at V came to 7 bases and at J to 5 bases, leaving 9 bases not matched to a gene. Germline values: CDR1 LNHNV, CDR2 YYDKDF (reference sequence). The CDR3 is made up of 15 amino acids.

This clonotype was detected once. The J gene is TRBJ1-2, the V gene TRBV5-1; 7 nucleotides line up with TRBD1. This CDR3 spans 13 amino acids. CDR1 is SGHRS, CDR2 YFSETQ, per germline. Trimming removed 4 bases from V and 10 bases from J; junction bases left unmatched: 10. As DNA, the CDR3 is TGCGCCAGCAGCGCCGGACAGGAAAAAAACTACACCTTC. This translates into CASSAGQEKNYTF.

This rearrangement joins TRBV12-3 or TRBV12-4 to TRBJ1-1; no reliable D call. V lost 5 bases and J 3 bases, leaving 4 bases between the germline ends. This CDR3 has 11 amino acids. The CDR3 nucleotides read TGTGCCAGCAGTCCATACACTGAAGCTTTCTTT. Protein: CASSPYTEAFF.